This passage covers 6 T cell receptor beta chains from one sample sequenced in a study of technical replicates of blood from a handful of donors. This table comes from immunoSEQ multiplex PCR, and its TCRdb copy is limited to in-frame clones, with some not included. Seen here are approximately 85,000 clones, nearly 95% observed once, and the top ten hold 0.26%. Source material: T cells isolated from PBMCs. The receptors stem from a human donor in good health.

The sample holds one count of this clone. The chain couples TRBV28 to TRBJ2-5, with TRBD1 as a possible D gene (5 bases). CDR3 size: 14 residues. Germline V gene data show CDR1 as MDHEN and CDR2 as SYDVKM. The V gene lost 3 bases and the J gene lost 5 bases, with 13 bases spanning the gap. The CDR3 sequence: CASSFNRPGETQYF. The CDR3 coding sequence is TGTGCCAGCAGTTTTAACAGGCCCGGGGAGACCCAGTACTTC.

The genes are TRBV7-9 and TRBJ2-1, with a weak D call TRBD2 (6 bases). Germline V gene sequence: CDR1 SEHNR, CDR2 FQNEAQ (reference sequence). CDR3 length: 12 residues. Between the trimmed V and J ends, which lost 5 bases and 7 bases, there was a span of 9 bases. CDR3 in DNA: TGTGCCAGCAGCCCGCGGGATAATGAGCAGTTCTTC. Translated: CASSPRDNEQFF.

This chain joins TRBV9 and TRBJ2-5; 9 nucleotides match TRBD2. Trimming cost V 0 bases and J 5 bases; bases outside gene matches: 8. There are 16 residues in the CDR3. Germline CDR1 and CDR2: SGDLS and YYNGEE. CDR3 nucleotide sequence: TGTGCCAGCAGCGTAGCCAGCGGGGGGCCGGGGGAGACCCAGTACTTC. Translating it yields CASSVASGGPGETQYF.

The J gene is TRBJ2-7, the V gene TRBV6-5, with TRBD2 identical over 9 bases. V gave up 0 bases and J gave up 0 bases; unmatched junction bases: 3. Germline lookup yields CDR1 MNHEY and CDR2 SVGAGI. CDR3 length: 16 amino acids. The CDR3 DNA sequence: TGTGCCAGCAGTTACTCGTCTAGCGGGGTCTCCTACGAGCAGTACTTC. It specifies CASSYSSSGVSYEQYF.

V usage is TRBV6-6 and J usage is TRBJ1-2, with D uncertain. The CDR3 totals 13 residues. CDR1 is MNHNY and CDR2 is SVGAGI in the germline V gene (reference sequence). The V end was cut by 7 bases, the J end by 2 bases, with 11 bases between. The CDR3: CASMTAENYGYTF. The CDR3 coding sequence is TGTGCCAGCATGACGGCGGAGAACTATGGCTACACCTTC.

The chain recombines TRBV2 with TRBJ2-7, with D perhaps matching TRBD2 (5 bases). Trimming took 3 bases from V and 9 from J, leaving 9 bases between them. The CDR3 is 11 residues long. Germline V gives CDR1 SNHLY, CDR2 FYNNEI. The CDR3 nucleotides read TGTGCCAGCAGTGAGTGGACTTCGCAGTACTTC. It codes for CASSEWTSQYF.